This is a list of T cell receptor beta chains from one sample in a study of T cell responses to AZD1222 COVID-19 vaccine. Sequencing was performed with immunoSEQ multiplex PCR; in TCRdb, only in-frame clones are kept and a portion is missing. This sample has 95,000 to 150,000 clones, with roughly nine tenths found just once. Source: peripheral blood, taken on day 0 of AZD1222 vaccination. These receptors originate from an adult in good health. Both conserved end residues are part of each CDR3. A D gene is named only where the DNA matches it firmly. Only some rows state a clone size, as once, few, many or a class for expanded clones.

D gene: TRBD1
V gene: TRBV6-5
clone size: -
J gene: TRBJ2-6
CDR3 DNA: TGTGCCAGCAGTTACCAGACAGGGTTCGGGGCCAACGTCCTGACTTTC
CDR3 protein: CASSYQTGFGANVLTF

D gene: -
V gene: TRBV5-1
clone size: few
J gene: TRBJ2-5
CDR3 DNA: TGCGCCAGCGCCGCAGGAGGAGTAGGGCAAGAGACCCAGTACTTC
CDR3 protein: CASAAGGVGQETQYF

D gene: TRBD1
V gene: TRBV5-1
clone size: once
J gene: TRBJ1-6
CDR3 DNA: TGCGCCAGCAGTTGGGACAGAAATAATTCACCCCTCCACTTT
CDR3 protein: CASSWDRNNSPLHF

D gene: TRBD2
V gene: TRBV7-6
clone size: -
J gene: TRBJ2-5
CDR3 DNA: TGTGCCAGCAGCTTAGGTGCCAACCCGGGAGGGGAGACCCAGTACTTC
CDR3 protein: CASSLGANPGGETQYF

D gene: TRBD2
V gene: TRBV3-1/TRBV3-2
clone size: -
J gene: TRBJ2-1
CDR3 DNA: TGTGCCAGCGCGCCAAGGCAGCGGGAGCTGGGTAATGAGCAGTTCTTC
CDR3 protein: CASAPRQRELGNEQFF

D gene: -
V gene: TRBV7-2
clone size: -
J gene: TRBJ2-1
CDR3 DNA: TGTGCCAGCATTCCCGCTGGGCGGGTCTCCTACAATGAGCAGTTCTTC
CDR3 protein: CASIPAGRVSYNEQFF

D gene: TRBD1
V gene: TRBV12-3/TRBV12-4
clone size: -
J gene: TRBJ1-2
CDR3 DNA: TGTGCCAGCAGCCATACAGGGGGGTATGGCTACACCTTC
CDR3 protein: CASSHTGGYGYTF

D gene: TRBD2
V gene: TRBV18
clone size: -
J gene: TRBJ2-7
CDR3 DNA: TGTGCCAGCTCACCAGCCTTAGCGGGGCTAGACTACGAGCAGTACTTC
CDR3 protein: CASSPALAGLDYEQYF

D gene: -
V gene: TRBV18
clone size: -
J gene: TRBJ2-7
CDR3 DNA: TGTGCCAGCTCACCCGAAGCCCTTTACGAGCAGTACTTC
CDR3 protein: CASSPEALYEQYF

D gene: -
V gene: TRBV6-2/TRBV6-3
clone size: once
J gene: TRBJ2-7
CDR3 DNA: TGTGCCAGCAGTTACTCACCGTCAGGGGAGCAGTACTTC
CDR3 protein: CASSYSPSGEQYF

D gene: -
V gene: TRBV30
clone size: -
J gene: TRBJ2-1
CDR3 DNA: TGTGCCTGGAGCCGGGGTGAGCAGTTCTTC
CDR3 protein: CAWSRGEQFF

D gene: -
V gene: TRBV6-5
clone size: -
J gene: TRBJ2-7
CDR3 DNA: TGTGCCAGCAGCCCAAACAGGGGACTCCAGCGCGAGCAGTACTTC
CDR3 protein: CASSPNRGLQREQYF

D gene: -
V gene: TRBV6-2/TRBV6-3
clone size: -
J gene: TRBJ2-7
CDR3 DNA: TGTGCCAGCAGTTACTCCTTACTAGAGAACGAGCAGTACTTC
CDR3 protein: CASSYSLLENEQYF

D gene: -
V gene: TRBV6-5
clone size: -
J gene: TRBJ2-2
CDR3 DNA: TGTGCCAGCACCCCAGACAGGACCTTCCTCGGGGAGCTGTTTTTT
CDR3 protein: CASTPDRTFLGELFF

D gene: -
V gene: TRBV28
clone size: -
J gene: TRBJ2-7
CDR3 DNA: TGTGCCACCAGAGGGGCCAGGGATGAGCAGTACTTC
CDR3 protein: CATRGARDEQYF

D gene: -
V gene: TRBV11-2
clone size: -
J gene: TRBJ2-3
CDR3 DNA: TGTGCCAGCAGCCCGGCCCGTTCGGTTACCCATTTT
CDR3 protein: CASSPARSVTHF

D gene: -
V gene: TRBV7-8
clone size: -
J gene: TRBJ1-3
CDR3 DNA: TGTGCCAGCAGCTTAATGTTGAGGGGCTCTGGAAACACCATATATTTT
CDR3 protein: CASSLMLRGSGNTIYF

D gene: TRBD1
V gene: TRBV19
clone size: once
J gene: TRBJ1-5
CDR3 DNA: TGTGCCAGTAGTATGGGACAGGCACAGCCCCAGCATTTT
CDR3 protein: CASSMGQAQPQHF

D gene: TRBD1
V gene: TRBV19
clone size: -
J gene: TRBJ1-5
CDR3 DNA: TGTGCCAGTAGTATACGACAGGGGGCAAGCAATCAGCCCCAGCATTTT
CDR3 protein: CASSIRQGASNQPQHF

D gene: TRBD2
V gene: TRBV15
clone size: -
J gene: TRBJ2-1
CDR3 DNA: TGTGCCACCAGCAGAGAAGGGCTAGCGGGAGGCAATGAGCAGTTCTTC
CDR3 protein: CATSREGLAGGNEQFF

D gene: -
V gene: TRBV12-3/TRBV12-4
clone size: -
J gene: TRBJ1-1
CDR3 DNA: TGTGCCAGCAGTTTACGGTTCGAAGCTTTCTTT
CDR3 protein: CASSLRFEAFF

D gene: -
V gene: TRBV5-1
clone size: once
J gene: TRBJ2-5
CDR3 DNA: TGCGCCAGCAGCTTTGGGGTTGTTGAAGTTGGGGAGACCCAGTACTTC
CDR3 protein: CASSFGVVEVGETQYF

D gene: -
V gene: TRBV28
clone size: -
J gene: TRBJ2-3
CDR3 DNA: TGTGCCAGCAGTTTAGGGGACTCTAGCACAGATACGCAGTATTTT
CDR3 protein: CASSLGDSSTDTQYF

D gene: TRBD1
V gene: TRBV19
clone size: -
J gene: TRBJ1-1
CDR3 DNA: TGTGCCAGTAATCCTCGACAGGGTCTAGTGAACACTGAAGCTTTCTTT
CDR3 protein: CASNPRQGLVNTEAFF

D gene: TRBD1
V gene: TRBV28
clone size: -
J gene: TRBJ1-2
CDR3 DNA: TGTGCCAGCAGTCCCCCGGGACAGACGAGTTATGGCTACACCTTC
CDR3 protein: CASSPPGQTSYGYTF

D gene: TRBD2
V gene: TRBV9
clone size: -
J gene: TRBJ2-3
CDR3 DNA: TGTGCCAGCAGCGGCGGACTAGCGGGAGTAGATACGCAGTATTTT
CDR3 protein: CASSGGLAGVDTQYF

D gene: -
V gene: TRBV6-5
clone size: once
J gene: TRBJ1-4
CDR3 DNA: TGTGCCAGCAGTTACTTGAGGGGAAAACTGTTTTTT
CDR3 protein: CASSYLRGKLFF

D gene: -
V gene: TRBV5-6
clone size: -
J gene: TRBJ1-2
CDR3 DNA: TGTGCCAGCAGCTTGGACCCTTATGGCTACACCTTC
CDR3 protein: CASSLDPYGYTF

D gene: -
V gene: TRBV19
clone size: -
J gene: TRBJ2-2
CDR3 DNA: TGTGCCAGTAGGGAGGGTATTCCCGGGGAGCTGTTTTTT
CDR3 protein: CASREGIPGELFF

D gene: TRBD1
V gene: TRBV27
clone size: -
J gene: TRBJ1-1
CDR3 DNA: TGTGCCAGCAGGCACGTCCCCGGGACAGGGGGCGCGGGCACTGAAGCTTTCTTT
CDR3 protein: CASRHVPGTGGAGTEAFF

D gene: -
V gene: TRBV19
clone size: -
J gene: TRBJ2-1
CDR3 DNA: TGTGCCAGTAGTATAGGGGGGGTCGGGCCTTATGAGCAGTTCTTC
CDR3 protein: CASSIGGVGPYEQFF

D gene: TRBD1
V gene: TRBV28
clone size: -
J gene: TRBJ1-2
CDR3 DNA: TGTGCCAGCAGAAAGACAGGGGGCGATGGCTACACCTTC
CDR3 protein: CASRKTGGDGYTF

D gene: -
V gene: TRBV7-8
clone size: -
J gene: TRBJ2-7
CDR3 DNA: TGTGCCAGCAGCTTAGGACGGGGGCAGGGTCCCTTCGAGCAGTACTTC
CDR3 protein: CASSLGRGQGPFEQYF

D gene: -
V gene: TRBV6-5
clone size: -
J gene: TRBJ2-1
CDR3 DNA: TGTGCCAGCAGCCCAACAGGGAGCAATGAGCAGTTCTTC
CDR3 protein: CASSPTGSNEQFF

D gene: TRBD1
V gene: TRBV30
clone size: -
J gene: TRBJ2-7
CDR3 DNA: TGTGCCTGGAGTGTCGACAGGGGCTCCTACGAGCAGTACTTC
CDR3 protein: CAWSVDRGSYEQYF

D gene: -
V gene: TRBV28
clone size: -
J gene: TRBJ1-1
CDR3 DNA: TGTGCCAGCAGCCCCGCCCGGTTGGAAGCTTTCTTT
CDR3 protein: CASSPARLEAFF

D gene: TRBD2
V gene: TRBV5-4
clone size: once
J gene: TRBJ2-1
CDR3 DNA: TGTGCCAGCACCCAAAGCTTGACTAGCGGGAGCCATGAGCAGTTCTTC
CDR3 protein: CASTQSLTSGSHEQFF

D gene: TRBD2
V gene: TRBV4-1
clone size: -
J gene: TRBJ2-1
CDR3 DNA: TGCGCCAGCAGCTGGGCCGGGACTAGCGGGAGTTGGCACAATGAGCAGTTCTTC
CDR3 protein: CASSWAGTSGSWHNEQFF

D gene: -
V gene: TRBV29-1
clone size: -
J gene: TRBJ2-3
CDR3 DNA: TGCAGCGTTGCTAGCGCGGGTACGCAGTATTTT
CDR3 protein: CSVASAGTQYF

D gene: -
V gene: TRBV9
clone size: -
J gene: TRBJ1-1
CDR3 DNA: TGTGCCAGCAGCGTGCGGCAGGGAGACACTGAAGCTTTCTTT
CDR3 protein: CASSVRQGDTEAFF

D gene: -
V gene: TRBV18
clone size: -
J gene: TRBJ1-4
CDR3 DNA: TGTGCCAGCTCACCCGACCAGAGTGAAAAACTGTTTTTT
CDR3 protein: CASSPDQSEKLFF

D gene: -
V gene: TRBV29-1
clone size: few
J gene: TRBJ1-1
CDR3 DNA: TGCAGCGTCTCCAGGGGTTTGAACACTGAAGCTTTCTTT
CDR3 protein: CSVSRGLNTEAFF

D gene: -
V gene: TRBV5-1
clone size: -
J gene: TRBJ1-2
CDR3 DNA: TGCGCCAGCAGCTTAGAAGGGAACTATGGCTACACCTTC
CDR3 protein: CASSLEGNYGYTF

D gene: -
V gene: TRBV6-5
clone size: -
J gene: TRBJ2-7
CDR3 DNA: TGTGCCAGCAAAAGGACGCAAACCTACGAGCAGTACTTC
CDR3 protein: CASKRTQTYEQYF

D gene: -
V gene: TRBV11-3
clone size: -
J gene: TRBJ1-4
CDR3 DNA: TGTGCCAGCAGCTTAGAAACCAGGGGCTACAATGAAAAACTGTTTTTT
CDR3 protein: CASSLETRGYNEKLFF

D gene: -
V gene: TRBV7-7
clone size: -
J gene: TRBJ2-2
CDR3 DNA: TGTGCTAGCAGCCCTAGTGAGGCCCACACCGGGGAGCTGTTTTTT
CDR3 protein: CASSPSEAHTGELFF

D gene: -
V gene: TRBV11-2
clone size: -
J gene: TRBJ1-2
CDR3 DNA: TGTGCCAGCAGCTTAGGGAAGGGGTGGTATGGCTACACCTTC
CDR3 protein: CASSLGKGWYGYTF

D gene: TRBD1
V gene: TRBV2
clone size: -
J gene: TRBJ1-2
CDR3 DNA: TGTGCCAGCAGTGAAGGACCACAGGGGGGATTATATGGCTACACCTTC
CDR3 protein: CASSEGPQGGLYGYTF

D gene: TRBD2
V gene: TRBV6-5
clone size: -
J gene: TRBJ2-7
CDR3 DNA: TGTGCCAGCAGTCGCCCGGGACTAGCAAGATACGAGCAGTACTTC
CDR3 protein: CASSRPGLARYEQYF

D gene: -
V gene: TRBV11-2
clone size: -
J gene: TRBJ2-7
CDR3 DNA: TGTGCCAGCAGCCTTCAAGGATACGAGCAGTACTTC
CDR3 protein: CASSLQGYEQYF